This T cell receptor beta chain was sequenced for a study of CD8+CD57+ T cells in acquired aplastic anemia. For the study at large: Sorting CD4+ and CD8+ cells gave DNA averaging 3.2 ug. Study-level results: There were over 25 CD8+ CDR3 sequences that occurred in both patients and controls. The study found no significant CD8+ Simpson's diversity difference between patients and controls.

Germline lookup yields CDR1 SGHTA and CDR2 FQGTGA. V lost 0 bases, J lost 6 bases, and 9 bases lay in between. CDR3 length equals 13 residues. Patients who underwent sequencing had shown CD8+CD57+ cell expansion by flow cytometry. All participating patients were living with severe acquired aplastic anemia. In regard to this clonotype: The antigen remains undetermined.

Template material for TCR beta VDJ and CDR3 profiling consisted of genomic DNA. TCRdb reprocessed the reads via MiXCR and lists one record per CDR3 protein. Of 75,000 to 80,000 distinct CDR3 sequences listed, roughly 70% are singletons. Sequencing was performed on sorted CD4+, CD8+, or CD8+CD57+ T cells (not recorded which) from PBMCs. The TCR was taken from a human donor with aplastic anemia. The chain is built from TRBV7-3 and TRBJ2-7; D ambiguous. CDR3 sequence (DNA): TGTGCCAGCAGCTTAACCGGGTCGGTCGAGCAGTACTTC. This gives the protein CASSLTGSVEQYF.